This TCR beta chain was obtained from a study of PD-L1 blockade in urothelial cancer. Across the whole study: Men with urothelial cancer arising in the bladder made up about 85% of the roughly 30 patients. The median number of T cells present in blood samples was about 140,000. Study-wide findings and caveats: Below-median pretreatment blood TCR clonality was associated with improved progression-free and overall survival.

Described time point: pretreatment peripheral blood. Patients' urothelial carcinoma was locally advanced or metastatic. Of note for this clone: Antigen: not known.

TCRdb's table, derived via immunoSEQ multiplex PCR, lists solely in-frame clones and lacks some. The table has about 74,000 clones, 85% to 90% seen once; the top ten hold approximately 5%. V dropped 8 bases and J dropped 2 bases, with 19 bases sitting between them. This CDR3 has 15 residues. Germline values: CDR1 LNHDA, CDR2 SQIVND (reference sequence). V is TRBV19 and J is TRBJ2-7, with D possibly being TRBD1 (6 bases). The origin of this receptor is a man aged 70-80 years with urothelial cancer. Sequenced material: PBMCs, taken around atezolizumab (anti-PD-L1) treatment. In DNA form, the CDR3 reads TGTGCCAGTTCCCGTCGCTACAGGGCAACCTACGAGCAGTACTTC. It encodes CASSRRYRATYEQYF.